The TCR beta chain described here comes from a study of T cells in Graves' hyperthyroidism and ophthalmopathy. The V end lost 4 bases, the J end lost 2 bases, and 12 bases lay between the germline ends. The germline CDR1 and CDR2 sequences are SGHAT and FQDESV (reference sequence). The CDR3 is made up of 14 amino acids. This clonotype was recorded a few times. Amplified TCR beta CDR3 regions derived from RNA transcripts. In the first-round RT-PCR of the TCR CDR3, the HTBI primer set was used. MiXCR was run by TCRdb on the multiplex PCR reads, yielding one entry per CDR3 protein. This sample carries roughly 700,000 distinct CDR3 sequences, 15% to 20% of them seen once, and the ten largest clones take around 16%. On the basis of clinical symptoms, serum thyroxine and TRAb, thyroid ultrasound and orbital computed tomography, diagnoses were made.

The chain couples TRBV11-1 to TRBJ2-7, with D possibly TRBD2 on 6 matching bases. This TCR was recovered from a man aged 45-65 years with Graves' hyperthyroidism. The specimen sequenced was blood. The CDR3 spells CASSSDVAAYEQYF. CDR3 coding DNA: TGTGCCAGCAGCTCGGACGTAGCGGCCTACGAGCAGTACTTC.